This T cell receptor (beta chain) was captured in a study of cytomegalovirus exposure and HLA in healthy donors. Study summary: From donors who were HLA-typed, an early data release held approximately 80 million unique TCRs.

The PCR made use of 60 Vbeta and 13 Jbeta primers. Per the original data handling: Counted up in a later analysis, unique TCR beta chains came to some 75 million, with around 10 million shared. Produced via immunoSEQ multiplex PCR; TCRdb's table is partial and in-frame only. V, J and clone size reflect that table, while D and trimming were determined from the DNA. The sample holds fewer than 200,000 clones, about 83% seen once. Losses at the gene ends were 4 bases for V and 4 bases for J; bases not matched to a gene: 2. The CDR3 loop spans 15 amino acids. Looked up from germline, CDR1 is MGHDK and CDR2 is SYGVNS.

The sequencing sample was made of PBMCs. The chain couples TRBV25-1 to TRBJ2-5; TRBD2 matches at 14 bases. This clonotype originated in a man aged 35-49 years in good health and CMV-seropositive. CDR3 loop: CASSGGTSGRETQYF. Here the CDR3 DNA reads TGTGCCAGCAGTGGCGGGACTAGCGGGAGAGAGACCCAGTACTTC.